Sequencing of this T cell receptor (beta chain) was carried out in a study of T cell responses to AZD1222 COVID-19 vaccine. General study findings and limits: Repertoire samples came only from after the peak T cell response. Donors were largely white British and mainly female; clonal diversity was possibly underestimated.

The CDR3 spans 14 residues. Trimming left V 0 bases short and J 8 bases short, with 16 bases between. CDR1 is GTSNPN and CDR2 is SVGIG in the germline V gene (reference sequence). TCRdb keeps only in-frame clones here, not all; method: immunoSEQ multiplex PCR. Of about 110,000 clones in the sample, roughly 89% were seen once. As for this clone: The antigen is unknown.

The sample was peripheral blood, taken on day 0 of MenACWY control vaccination. V and J are TRBV30 and TRBJ1-2; D remains unclear. This TCR came from an adult in good health. The CDR3 here is CAWSVRAFPSGYTF. For the CDR3, the DNA is TGTGCCTGGAGTGTACGGGCCTTCCCGAGCGGCTACACCTTC.